Listed below are T cell receptor beta chains from one sample, sequenced in a study of OX40 agonist ivuxolimab in advanced cancers. Produced via immunoSEQ multiplex PCR; TCRdb's table is partial and in-frame only. The table lists over 55,000 clones, around 89% of them singletons. Specimen: CD4+ or CD8+ T cells sorted from blood, collected in a trial of the OX40 agonist ivuxolimab. The receptors originated from an adult with an advanced solid tumor such as melanoma, head and neck, liver or kidney cancer. Each CDR3 is given with its conserved first and last residue. The D gene is left open where the match is weak. Clone size, where shown, is once, few, many, or a class for clones that have expanded.

clone_size | d_call | j_call | v_call | cdr3_aa | cdr3_nt
. | . | TRBJ1-2 | TRBV7-9 | CASSPQTGGGYGYTF | TGTGCCAGCAGCCCGCAAACGGGGGGCGGCTATGGCTACACCTTC
. | . | TRBJ2-1 | TRBV19 | CASSSGTSYVNEQFF | TGTGCCAGTAGTTCGGGAACATCATACGTCAATGAGCAGTTCTTC
. | . | TRBJ2-7 | TRBV5-1 | CASSPPGLFYEQYF | TGCGCCAGCAGCCCTCCGGGACTTTTCTACGAGCAGTACTTC
once | . | TRBJ1-4 | TRBV5-1 | CASSVTGIGINEKLFF | TGCGCCAGCAGCGTTACAGGGATTGGGATTAATGAAAAACTGTTTTTT
. | . | TRBJ1-6 | TRBV5-1 | CASSLDGAITGGSPLHF | TGCGCCAGCAGCTTGGACGGTGCGATTACAGGAGGTTCACCCCTCCACTTT
. | . | TRBJ2-6 | TRBV4-1 | CASSQRQVSSGANVLTF | TGCGCCAGCAGCCAACGACAGGTCAGCTCTGGGGCCAACGTCCTGACTTTC
. | TRBD1 | TRBJ1-5 | TRBV18 | CASSLQGEGQPQHF | TGTGCCAGCTCACTTCAGGGGGAGGGTCAGCCCCAGCATTTT
. | TRBD1 | TRBJ2-2 | TRBV5-6 | CASRDGQGADTGELFF | TGTGCCAGCAGAGACGGACAGGGGGCCGACACCGGGGAGCTGTTTTTT
. | TRBD2 | TRBJ2-5 | TRBV5-4 | CASSFGTSGRASQETQYF | TGTGCCAGCAGCTTCGGGACTAGCGGGAGGGCCAGTCAGGAGACCCAGTACTTC
. | TRBD1 | TRBJ1-1 | TRBV5-1 | CASSPQDRGLLAFF | TGCGCCAGCAGCCCCCAGGACAGGGGATTGCTCGCTTTCTTT
. | . | TRBJ2-7 | TRBV7-8 | CASSLVLGNEQYF | TGTGCCAGCAGCTTAGTTCTTGGGAACGAGCAGTACTTC
. | . | TRBJ2-2 | TRBV5-1 | CASSLEGMAGELFF | TGCGCCAGCAGCTTGGAAGGGATGGCCGGGGAGCTGTTTTTT
. | TRBD2 | TRBJ2-7 | TRBV5-1 | CASSFSGISYEQYF | TGCGCCAGCAGCTTCAGCGGGATCTCCTACGAGCAGTACTTC
. | TRBD1 | TRBJ2-5 | TRBV28 | CASSFSRGQVETQYF | TGTGCCAGCAGTTTCTCCAGGGGGCAGGTGGAGACCCAGTACTTC
few | . | TRBJ1-5 | TRBV6-5 | CASRKQNQPEHF | TGTGCCAGCAGGAAGCAGAATCAGCCCGAACATTTT
. | . | TRBJ1-1 | TRBV4-1 | CASSQDFGVNTEAFF | TGCGCCAGCAGCCAAGATTTTGGGGTAAACACTGAAGCTTTCTTT
. | TRBD2 | TRBJ2-3 | TRBV9 | CASSVDSGRVADTQYF | TGTGCCAGCAGCGTAGATAGCGGGAGGGTTGCAGATACGCAGTATTTT
. | . | TRBJ2-2 | TRBV7-8 | CASSHGELWGTGELFF | TGTGCCAGCAGCCACGGGGAGTTGTGGGGAACCGGGGAGCTGTTTTTT
. | TRBD2 | TRBJ2-7 | TRBV7-2 | CASSLLAGGAYEQYF | TGTGCCAGCAGCTTATTAGCGGGGGGAGCCTACGAGCAGTACTTC
. | TRBD1 | TRBJ1-4 | TRBV27 | CASPTGTGGPEKLFF | TGTGCCAGCCCAACCGGGACAGGGGGACCTGAAAAACTGTTTTTT
. | . | TRBJ2-3 | TRBV15 | CATSVGGEDTQYF | TGTGCCACCAGCGTCGGGGGAGAGGATACGCAGTATTTT
. | . | TRBJ1-1 | TRBV18 | CASSPREDGGAFF | TGTGCCAGCTCACCACGGGAGGACGGGGGAGCTTTCTTT
. | . | TRBJ1-2 | TRBV28 | CASTHGSPQPDYGYTF | TGTGCCAGCACCCACGGGAGCCCCCAGCCTGACTATGGCTACACCTTC
once | TRBD2 | TRBJ2-1 | TRBV7-8 | CASSNSGGAPIF | TGTGCCAGCAGCAATAGCGGGGGGGCGCCCATCTTC
. | . | TRBJ2-2 | TRBV14 | CASSRLVWGNTGELFF | TGTGCCAGCAGCCGACTGGTCTGGGGTAACACCGGGGAGCTGTTTTTT
. | . | TRBJ1-4 | TRBV21-1 | CAKPGQTDEKLFF | TGTGCCAAACCTGGACAGACCGATGAAAAACTGTTTTTT
. | . | TRBJ2-5 | TRBV18 | CASSPPPGGAGQETQYF | TGTGCCAGCTCACCACCGCCGGGGGGCGCGGGTCAAGAGACCCAGTACTTC
few | . | TRBJ2-3 | TRBV15 | CATSEPKGLNTDTQYF | TGTGCCACCAGCGAACCTAAAGGACTAAACACAGATACGCAGTATTTT
. | . | TRBJ1-6 | TRBV18 | CASSPNSVPGSPLHF | TGTGCCAGCTCACCAAACTCGGTGCCGGGTTCACCCCTCCACTTT
. | TRBD1 | TRBJ2-7 | TRBV7-9 | CASSFGQGATYEQYF | TGTGCCAGCAGCTTCGGACAGGGAGCTACCTACGAGCAGTACTTC
. | . | TRBJ2-5 | TRBV7-3 | CASSLMPGETQYF | TGTGCCAGCAGCTTAATGCCAGGGGAGACCCAGTACTTC
. | . | TRBJ2-5 | TRBV27 | CASSLYGTFQETQYF | TGTGCCAGCAGTTTATATGGGACATTTCAAGAGACCCAGTACTTC
once | . | TRBJ1-5 | TRBV5-4 | CASSLWGAGNQPQHF | TGTGCCAGCAGCTTGTGGGGGGCTGGCAATCAGCCCCAGCATTTT
few | . | TRBJ1-2 | TRBV6-1 | CASRDSIMNYGYTF | TGTGCCAGCAGGGACAGCATCATGAACTATGGCTACACCTTC
. | TRBD1 | TRBJ2-7 | TRBV28 | CASSLRGREQYF | TGTGCCAGCAGTTTAAGGGGGCGTGAGCAGTACTTC
. | TRBD1 | TRBJ2-7 | TRBV15 | CATSREWDRSYEQYF | TGTGCCACCAGCAGAGAGTGGGACAGATCCTACGAGCAGTACTTC
. | . | TRBJ2-3 | TRBV5-1 | CASSFSPTFGTDTQYF | TGCGCCAGCAGCTTCTCCCCCACTTTTGGCACAGATACGCAGTATTTT
. | . | TRBJ2-3 | TRBV9 | CASSVELAADTQYF | TGTGCCAGCAGCGTAGAGCTAGCAGCAGATACGCAGTATTTT
. | . | TRBJ2-5 | TRBV9 | CASSVGSPVETQYF | TGTGCCAGCAGCGTAGGATCCCCAGTAGAGACCCAGTACTTC
. | TRBD1 | TRBJ2-5 | TRBV27 | CASSLGGQVGTQYF | TGTGCCAGCAGTTTAGGGGGACAGGTCGGGACCCAGTACTTC
. | . | TRBJ2-5 | TRBV6-5 | CASTRAARGETQYF | TGTGCCAGCACCCGGGCGGCCCGGGGGGAGACCCAGTACTTC
. | . | TRBJ1-2 | TRBV5-1 | CASSFLADYGYTF | TGCGCCAGCAGCTTCTTGGCCGACTATGGCTACACCTTC
. | . | TRBJ2-6 | TRBV27 | CASSIYSGANVLTF | TGTGCCAGCAGTATCTACTCTGGGGCCAACGTCCTGACTTTC
. | TRBD2 | TRBJ2-3 | TRBV30 | CAWRGISGRGVAQYF | TGTGCCTGGAGAGGAATTAGCGGGAGAGGGGTTGCGCAGTATTTT
. | TRBD1 | TRBJ2-2 | TRBV19 | CASSPEQGRGGELFF | TGTGCCAGTAGCCCCGAACAGGGGCGCGGCGGGGAGCTGTTTTTT
few | TRBD1 | TRBJ1-6 | TRBV19 | CASNLGQVSTPLHF | TGTGCCAGCAACCTAGGACAGGTCTCCACACCCCTCCACTTT
. | TRBD1 | TRBJ2-4 | TRBV9 | CASSVGQGGKNIQYF | TGTGCCAGCAGCGTAGGACAGGGCGGCAAAAACATTCAGTACTTC
. | TRBD1 | TRBJ2-2 | TRBV9 | CASSERDRDRVAGELFF | TGTGCCAGCAGCGAGAGGGACCGGGACAGGGTCGCCGGGGAGCTGTTTTTT
. | . | TRBJ2-2 | TRBV5-6 | CASSGGNTGELFF | TGTGCCAGCAGCGGAGGTAACACCGGGGAGCTGTTTTTT
. | TRBD1 | TRBJ2-7 | TRBV10-3 | CAISEFVTGSSYEQYF | TGTGCCATCAGTGAGTTTGTGACAGGGAGCTCCTACGAGCAGTACTTC
. | . | TRBJ1-1 | TRBV18 | CASSPLTANTEAFF | TGTGCCAGCTCACCACTTACAGCGAACACTGAAGCTTTCTTT
. | TRBD2 | TRBJ2-2 | TRBV4-2 | CASSQDWGRGTGELFF | TGTGCCAGCAGCCAAGATTGGGGGAGGGGTACCGGGGAGCTGTTTTTT
. | . | TRBJ1-1 | TRBV7-9 | CASSFRGGGTEAFF | TGTGCCAGCAGCTTCCGAGGGGGGGGCACTGAAGCTTTCTTT
. | . | TRBJ2-2 | TRBV5-1 | CASSFIVGTGELFF | TGCGCCAGCAGCTTTATTGTTGGGACCGGGGAGCTGTTTTTT
. | TRBD1 | TRBJ1-1 | TRBV19 | CASSGQGATEAFF | TGTGCCAGTAGTGGACAGGGGGCGACTGAAGCTTTCTTT
. | . | TRBJ1-5 | TRBV6-5 | CASSTSGSNQPQHF | TGTGCCAGCAGCACGTCGGGTAGCAATCAGCCCCAGCATTTT
. | . | TRBJ2-1 | TRBV15 | CATRGSSSAEQFF | TGTGCCACCCGAGGGAGCTCGTCGGCGGAGCAGTTCTTC
. | . | TRBJ2-7 | TRBV10-3 | CAISEVTDSHEQYF | TGTGCCATCAGTGAGGTAACGGACTCCCACGAGCAGTACTTC
. | TRBD1 | TRBJ1-1 | TRBV30 | CAWSRDRGENTEAFF | TGTGCCTGGAGTCGGGACAGGGGGGAGAACACTGAAGCTTTCTTT